This T cell receptor beta chain was sequenced in a study of human T cells and chemical hapten exposure. This clonotype was detected a few times. Time point here: patch test 2, 6 weeks after DPC sensitization. Treatment reported: therapeutic diphenylcyclopropenone sensitization with weekly scalp DPC. The library gave individual cDNA molecules unique molecular identifiers. TCRdb passed the RACE reads through MiXCR, listing each CDR3 protein once. This table holds under 75,000 distinct CDR3 sequences, 8.5% found once. The receptor comes from a woman aged 50 to 65 with alopecia areata. Some clones in this sample may be carry-over from other donors' samples. This sample comprised whole blood, obtained in connection with sensitization to the hapten diphenylcyclopropenone (DPC).

The CDR3: CSVEDRDTGAYEQYF. DNA of the CDR3: TGCAGCGTTGAAGATAGGGACACGGGTGCCTACGAGCAGTACTTC. This rearrangement joins TRBV29-1 to TRBJ2-7; a possible D gene is TRBD1 (6 bases). Per germline, CDR1 SQVTM and CDR2 ANQGSEA. This CDR3 spans 15 amino acids. V was cut by 0 bases and J by 2 bases, with 14 bases left in between.